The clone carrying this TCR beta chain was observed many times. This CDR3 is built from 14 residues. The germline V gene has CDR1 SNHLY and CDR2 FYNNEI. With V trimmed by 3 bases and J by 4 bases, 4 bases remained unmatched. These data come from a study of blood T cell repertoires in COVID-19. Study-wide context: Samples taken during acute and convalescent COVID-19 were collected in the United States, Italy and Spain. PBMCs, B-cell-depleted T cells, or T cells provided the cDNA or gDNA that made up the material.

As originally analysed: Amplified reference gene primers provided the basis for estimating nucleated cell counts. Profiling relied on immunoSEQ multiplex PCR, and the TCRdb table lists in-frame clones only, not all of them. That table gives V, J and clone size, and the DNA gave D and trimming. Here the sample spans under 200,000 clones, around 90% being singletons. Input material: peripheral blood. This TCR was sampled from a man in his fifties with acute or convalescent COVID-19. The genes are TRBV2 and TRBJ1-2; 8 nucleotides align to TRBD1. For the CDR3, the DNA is TGTGCCAGCAGTGAGCAGGGGGCTACCTATGGCTACACCTTC. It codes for CASSEQGATYGYTF.